This section outlines one T cell receptor beta chain sequence together with its context. Generated by immunoSEQ multiplex PCR, the TCRdb table keeps only in-frame clones and is missing some. Of 79,000 or so clones listed, around nine tenths are singletons. This record comes from a study of T cell changes during pregnancy in multiple sclerosis. Sample: CD4+ T cells from peripheral blood mononuclear cells, taken before pregnancy. The sequence came from a female donor with multiple sclerosis, enrolled in a pregnancy study.

For the CDR3, the DNA is TGTGCCAGTAGTGCCCGACAGGGGGCCTCCTATGGCTACACCTTC. Translated, it gives CASSARQGASYGYTF. The chain joins TRBV19 to TRBJ1-2, with TRBD1 matching over 10 bases. With 5 bases clipped from V and 4 bases from J, the junction kept 7 bases outside the gene matches. Germline CDR1 reads LNHDA; CDR2 reads SQIVND (reference sequence). The CDR3 covers 15 residues.